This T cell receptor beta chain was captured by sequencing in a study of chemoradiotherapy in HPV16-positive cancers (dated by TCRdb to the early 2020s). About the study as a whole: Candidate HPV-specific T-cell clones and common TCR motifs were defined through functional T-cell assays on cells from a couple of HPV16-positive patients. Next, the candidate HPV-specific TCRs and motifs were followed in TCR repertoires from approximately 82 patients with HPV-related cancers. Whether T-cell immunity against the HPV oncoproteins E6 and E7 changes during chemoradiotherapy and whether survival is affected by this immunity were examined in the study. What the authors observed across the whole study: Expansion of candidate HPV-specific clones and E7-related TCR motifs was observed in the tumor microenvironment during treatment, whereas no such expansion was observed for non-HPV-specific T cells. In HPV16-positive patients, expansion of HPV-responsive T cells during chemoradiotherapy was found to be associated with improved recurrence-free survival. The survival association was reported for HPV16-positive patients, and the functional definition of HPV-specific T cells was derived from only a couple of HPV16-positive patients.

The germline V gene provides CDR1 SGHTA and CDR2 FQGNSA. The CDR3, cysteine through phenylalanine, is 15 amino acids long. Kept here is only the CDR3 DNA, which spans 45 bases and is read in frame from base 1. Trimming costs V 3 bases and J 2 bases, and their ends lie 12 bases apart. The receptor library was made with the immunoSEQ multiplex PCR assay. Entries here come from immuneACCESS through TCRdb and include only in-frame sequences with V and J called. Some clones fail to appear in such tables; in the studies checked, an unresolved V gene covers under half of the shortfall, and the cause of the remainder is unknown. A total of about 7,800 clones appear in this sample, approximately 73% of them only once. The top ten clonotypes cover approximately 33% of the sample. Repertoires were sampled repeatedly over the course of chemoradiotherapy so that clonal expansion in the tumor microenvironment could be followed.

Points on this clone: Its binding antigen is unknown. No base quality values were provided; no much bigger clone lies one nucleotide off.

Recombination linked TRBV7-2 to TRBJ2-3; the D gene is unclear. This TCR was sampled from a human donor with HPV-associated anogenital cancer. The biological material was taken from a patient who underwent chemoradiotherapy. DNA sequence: TGTGCCAGCAGCTTGCGACGGATGTACACAGATACGCAGTATTTT. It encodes CASSLRRMYTDTQYF.